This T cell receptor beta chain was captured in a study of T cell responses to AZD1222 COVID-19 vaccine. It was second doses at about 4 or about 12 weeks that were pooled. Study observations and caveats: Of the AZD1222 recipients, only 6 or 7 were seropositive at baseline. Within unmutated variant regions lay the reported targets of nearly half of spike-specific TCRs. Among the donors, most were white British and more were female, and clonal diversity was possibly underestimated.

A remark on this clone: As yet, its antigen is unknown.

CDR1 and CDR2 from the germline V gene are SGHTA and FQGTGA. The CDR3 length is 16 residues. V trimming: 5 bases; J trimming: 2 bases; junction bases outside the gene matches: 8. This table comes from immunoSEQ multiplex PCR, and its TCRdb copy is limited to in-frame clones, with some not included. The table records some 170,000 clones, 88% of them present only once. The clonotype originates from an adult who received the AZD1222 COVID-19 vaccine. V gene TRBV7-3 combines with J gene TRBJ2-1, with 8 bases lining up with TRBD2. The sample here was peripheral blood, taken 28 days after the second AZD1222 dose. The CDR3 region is CASSQVSGGTYNEQFF. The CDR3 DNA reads TGTGCCAGCAGCCAGGTAAGCGGGGGCACCTACAATGAGCAGTTCTTC.